Below, one T cell receptor beta chain is given with its context. V was pared by 2 bases and J by 0 bases, with 8 bases between. This CDR3 has 14 amino acids. Per germline, CDR1 MGHRA and CDR2 YSYEKL. This sample is drawn from a study of cytomegalovirus exposure and HLA in healthy donors. PCR used 60 Vbeta primers and 13 Jbeta primers. The protocol was immunoSEQ multiplex PCR, while the TCRdb copy is restricted to in-frame clones and leaves out a portion. The sample carries about 270,000 clones, roughly 70% recorded once. The TCR sequence derives from a female donor in good health and CMV-seronegative. The genes are TRBV4-1 and TRBJ2-7; D may be TRBD1 (5 bases). Sequenced sample: PBMCs. CDR3 DNA: TGCGCCAGCAGCCAACCGGACACCTCCTACGAGCAGTACTTC. Amino acid sequence: CASSQPDTSYEQYF.